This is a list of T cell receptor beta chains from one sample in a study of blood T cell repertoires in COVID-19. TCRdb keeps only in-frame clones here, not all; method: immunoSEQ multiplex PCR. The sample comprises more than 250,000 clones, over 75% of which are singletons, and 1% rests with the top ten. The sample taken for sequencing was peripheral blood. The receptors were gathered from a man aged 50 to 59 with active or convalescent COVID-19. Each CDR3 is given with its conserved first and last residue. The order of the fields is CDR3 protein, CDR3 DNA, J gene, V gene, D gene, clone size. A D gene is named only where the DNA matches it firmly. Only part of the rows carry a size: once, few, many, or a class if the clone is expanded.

CASSLPRTGRTEAFF	TGTGCCAGCAGTTTGCCTCGGACAGGGCGGACTGAAGCTTTCTTT	TRBJ1-1	TRBV28	TRBD1	.
CAISAGLGGNQPQHF	TGTGCCATCAGTGCAGGGCTCGGTGGCAATCAGCCCCAGCATTTT	TRBJ1-5	TRBV10-3	.	.
CASSLATGIPGEQYF	TGCGCCAGCAGCTTGGCCACAGGGATCCCTGGCGAGCAGTACTTC	TRBJ2-7	TRBV5-1	.	.
CASKVGTGGTGELFF	TGTGCCAGCAAAGTGGGGACAGGGGGCACCGGGGAGCTGTTTTTT	TRBJ2-2	TRBV2	TRBD1	.
CASSLQGQPQHF	TGTGCCAGCAGTTTACAGGGTCAGCCCCAGCATTTT	TRBJ1-5	TRBV12-3/TRBV12-4	.	.
CASSFGSGTGINIQYF	TGTGCCAGCAGCTTCGGGTCGGGGACAGGGATAAACATTCAGTACTTC	TRBJ2-4	TRBV11-2	TRBD1	.
CASRWTGAAGNTIYF	TGTGCCAGCAGGTGGACAGGGGCGGCTGGAAACACCATATATTTT	TRBJ1-3	TRBV11-2	TRBD1	.
CASRQWDRAETQYF	TGTGCCAGCAGACAATGGGACAGGGCAGAGACCCAGTACTTC	TRBJ2-5	TRBV3-1/TRBV3-2	TRBD1	few
CASSPPTGHNEQFF	TGTGCCAGCTCACCCCCCACAGGCCACAATGAGCAGTTCTTC	TRBJ2-1	TRBV18	.	.
CASSYRLAEGSTTDTQYF	TGTGCCAGCAGTTACAGACTAGCGGAGGGCTCCACCACAGATACGCAGTATTTT	TRBJ2-3	TRBV6-2/TRBV6-3	TRBD2	.
CASSFTSRQAFF	TGTGCCAGCAGTTTTACCTCGAGGCAAGCTTTCTTT	TRBJ1-1	TRBV12-3/TRBV12-4	.	.
CASSSTGTPEAFF	TGTGCCAGCAGTTCAACCGGGACACCAGAAGCTTTCTTT	TRBJ1-1	TRBV6-5	.	.
CASSSPGRGVREKLFF	TGTGCCAGCAGTTCCCCAGGGAGGGGGGTAAGGGAAAAACTGTTTTTT	TRBJ1-4	TRBV28	.	.
CAIKTGQGASNTGELFF	TGTGCCATCAAAACGGGACAGGGGGCTTCTAACACCGGGGAGCTGTTTTTT	TRBJ2-2	TRBV10-3	TRBD1	once
CASSPGEARETQYF	TGTGCCAGCTCCCCGGGTGAAGCGCGGGAGACCCAGTACTTC	TRBJ2-5	TRBV18	.	.
CASSLEGGFNQPQHF	TGTGCCAGCAGCTTAGAGGGAGGCTTCAATCAGCCCCAGCATTTT	TRBJ1-5	TRBV7-6	.	.
CASSLGGSGQPQHF	TGTGCCAGCAGCTTAGGGGGATCGGGACAGCCCCAGCATTTT	TRBJ1-5	TRBV7-9	.	.
CASSDRGTEAFF	TGTGCCAGCAGTGATAGGGGCACTGAAGCTTTCTTT	TRBJ1-1	TRBV2	.	once
CASSNPGQGPTEAFF	TGCGCCAGCAGCAACCCGGGACAGGGGCCCACTGAAGCTTTCTTT	TRBJ1-1	TRBV10-1	TRBD1	.
CASSEAVYNEQFF	TGTGCCAGCAGTGAGGCGGTGTATAATGAGCAGTTCTTC	TRBJ2-1	TRBV2	.	.
CATIRGGSTDTQYF	TGTGCCACCATCCGGGGGGGGAGCACAGATACGCAGTATTTT	TRBJ2-3	TRBV15	TRBD2	once
CASSLLAGSGDTQYF	TGTGCCAGCAGCCTCCTAGCGGGGTCAGGAGATACGCAGTATTTT	TRBJ2-3	TRBV5-6	TRBD2	.
CASSPRTQVETQYF	TGTGCCAGCTCACCGCGGACTCAGGTGGAGACCCAGTACTTC	TRBJ2-5	TRBV18	.	.
CASSLAGSAQGPQHF	TGTGCCAGCAGTTTGGCAGGGTCGGCGCAAGGGCCCCAGCATTTT	TRBJ1-5	TRBV27	.	.
CASSLSQGSNEQFF	TGTGCCAGCAGTTTATCTCAGGGTTCCAATGAGCAGTTCTTC	TRBJ2-1	TRBV28	.	.
CASSQEGRQIYGYTF	TGCGCCAGCAGCCAAGAGGGCCGACAGATTTATGGCTACACCTTC	TRBJ1-2	TRBV4-3	.	.
CASSLVGRGEQYF	TGTGCCAGCAGCTTAGTTGGCAGGGGCGAGCAGTACTTC	TRBJ2-7	TRBV7-9	.	few
CASSQDVRRAYLYEQYF	TGCGCCAGCAGCCAAGATGTGCGAAGAGCATACCTCTACGAGCAGTACTTC	TRBJ2-7	TRBV4-3	.	.
CASSRLGQGGNQPQHF	TGTGCCAGCAGCCGATTGGGACAGGGAGGTAATCAGCCCCAGCATTTT	TRBJ1-5	TRBV28	TRBD1	.
CSVASRHNEKLFF	TGCAGCGTTGCTTCGAGGCATAATGAAAAACTGTTTTTT	TRBJ1-4	TRBV29-1	.	.
CASSKGDRATGNTIYF	TGTGCCAGCAGCAAGGGAGACAGGGCGACTGGAAACACCATATATTTT	TRBJ1-3	TRBV5-5	TRBD1	.
CASRGGGEKLFF	TGTGCCAGCAGGGGAGGGGGGGAAAAACTGTTTTTT	TRBJ1-4	TRBV6-5	.	.
CATSDPGQANNEQFF	TGTGCCACCAGTGATCCGGGACAGGCCAACAATGAGCAGTTCTTC	TRBJ2-1	TRBV24-1	TRBD1	.
CASSLEGQQPQHF	TGTGCCAGCAGTTTGGAGGGGCAGCAGCCCCAGCATTTT	TRBJ1-5	TRBV28	.	.
CATSSRQGAAFF	TGTGCCACCAGCAGCAGACAGGGGGCGGCTTTCTTT	TRBJ1-1	TRBV15	TRBD1	.
CAWTRGGVEQYF	TGTGCCTGGACCCGCGGGGGGGTGGAGCAGTACTTC	TRBJ2-7	TRBV30	TRBD2	.
CASSRGDSSYNEQFF	TGTGCCAGCAGCCGCGGGGATAGCTCCTACAATGAGCAGTTCTTC	TRBJ2-1	TRBV9	.	.
CATSETHSFGKIGF	TGTGCCACCAGTGAGACTCACAGTTTCGGGAAAATCGGCTTC	TRBJ1-2	TRBV24-1	.	.
CASSFRGGTEAFF	TGTGCCAGCAGTTTCAGGGGCGGCACTGAAGCTTTCTTT	TRBJ1-1	TRBV12-3/TRBV12-4	.	.
CASSQIPGGDNSPLHF	TGTGCCAGCAGCCAAATCCCCGGGGGGGATAATTCACCCCTCCACTTT	TRBJ1-6	TRBV3-1/TRBV3-2	.	.
CAIRGQGYGYTF	TGTGCCATCAGGGGACAGGGCTATGGCTACACCTTC	TRBJ1-2	TRBV10-3	TRBD1	.
CASSYGGYYGYTF	TGTGCCAGCAGTTACGGAGGGTACTATGGCTACACCTTC	TRBJ1-2	TRBV6-6	.	few
CASSLRQTGTGGPETQYF	TGCGCCAGCAGCCTGCGACAAACCGGGACAGGGGGCCCTGAGACCCAGTACTTC	TRBJ2-5	TRBV4-3	TRBD1	.
CASSQELAYYGYTF	TGCGCCAGCAGCCAAGAACTTGCGTACTATGGCTACACCTTC	TRBJ1-2	TRBV4-3	.	once
CASSSSVTQYF	TGCGCCAGCAGCTCAAGCGTGACCCAGTACTTC	TRBJ2-5	TRBV7-2	.	.